The clone carrying this T cell receptor beta chain occurred a few times. The antigen remains unidentified. The V end lost 5 bases, the J end lost 2 bases, and 29 bases lay between the germline ends. The CDR3 has 20 amino acids. The germline V gene has CDR1 MNHEY and CDR2 SVGEGT. The sample originates from a study of T cell responses to AZD1222 COVID-19 vaccine. The assay was immunoSEQ multiplex PCR, and TCRdb's table has in-frame clones only and misses some. Of more than 150,000 clones in the sample, approximately 86% are singletons; the top ten hold less than 0.55%. Study-level findings and limits: Close to half of spike-specific TCRs reportedly recognize unmutated variant regions. The donor group comprised mostly white British people and more females; the analysis possibly underestimated clonal diversity. Spike was spanned by vaccine-associated CD4 TCRs, which were dominant at 160-218 and 743-854. Increases in Spike-specific TCR breadth and depth were seen after two AZD1222 doses.

This TCR came from an adult in good health. V and J are TRBV6-2 or TRBV6-3 and TRBJ2-3; D is possibly TRBD2 (6 bases). Sequenced here: peripheral blood, sampled on day 0 of AZD1222 vaccination. In DNA form, the CDR3 reads TGTGCCAGCAGTATCACAGCCCTCCAGGGCGGGGTTGGAAACACAGATACGCAGTATTTT. This encodes CASSITALQGGVGNTDTQYF.